The 7 T cell receptor beta chains presented below share a single source sample, sequenced in a study of OX40 agonist ivuxolimab in advanced cancers. The protocol was immunoSEQ multiplex PCR, while the TCRdb copy is restricted to in-frame clones and leaves out a portion. The top ten hold approximately 0.67% of the sample, which has some 87,000 clones, 70% to 90% seen once. Here the sequenced sample was CD4+ or CD8+ T cells sorted from blood, taken in a trial of the OX40 agonist ivuxolimab. All receptors come from an adult with an advanced solid tumor such as melanoma, head and neck, liver or kidney cancer.

On this clone itself: The junction departs from the called germline gene at one end, perhaps through a read error. The V call is TRBV18, the J call TRBJ2-2, with D maybe TRBD2 (5 bases). This CDR3 comprises 13 residues. Germline V CDR1 and CDR2: KGHSH, LQKENI. CDR3 sequence: CASSPLDPGELFF. CDR3 DNA sequence: TGTGCCAGCTCCCCACTAGATCCCGGGGAGCTGTTTTTT.

CDR3 residues: CASSKGVAGGGFYEQYF. The CDR3 DNA reads TGTGCCAGTAGTAAGGGAGTAGCGGGAGGGGGCTTCTACGAGCAGTACTTC. The chain joins TRBV19 to TRBJ2-7, with 11 bases matching TRBD2. Germline V gene sequence: CDR1 LNHDA, CDR2 SQIVND (reference sequence). V shed 4 bases, J shed 3 bases, and the junction held 11 bases outside the gene matches. The CDR3 is 17 amino acids.

The V and J genes are TRBV5-5 and TRBJ1-1; a possible D gene is TRBD1 (6 bases). Germline assignment: CDR1 SGHKS and CDR2 YYEKEE (reference sequence). V was pared by 0 bases and J by 4 bases, with 16 bases between. CDR3 length: 16 amino acids. The CDR3 region has the DNA TGTGCCAGCAGCTTGGGCCTCCAAACAGGGAGCACTGAAGCTTTCTTT. This sequence encodes CASSLGLQTGSTEAFF.

This chain joins TRBV6-6 and TRBJ1-6; unclear D gene. V was cut by 0 bases and J by 3 bases, with 9 bases left in between. Germline V gene lookup returns CDR1 MNHNY and CDR2 SVGAGI (reference sequence). The CDR3 consists of 16 residues. This CDR3 reads CASSYSIGDYNSPLHF. Written as DNA, the CDR3 is TGTGCCAGCAGTTACTCGATCGGGGACTATAATTCACCCCTCCACTTT.

This chain uses TRBV7-3 with TRBJ2-3; no clear D. In germline, CDR1 is SGHTA, CDR2 FQGTGA. With 5 bases removed from V and 2 bases from J, the gap between germline ends came to 14 bases. The CDR3 extends over 15 amino acids. CDR3: CASSQRVGDTDTQYF. CDR3 coding DNA: TGTGCCAGCAGCCAAAGAGTTGGTGACACAGATACGCAGTATTTT. The whole variable domain, remainder taken from reference TRBV7-3 and TRBJ2-3, is GAGVSQTPSNKVTEKGKYVELRCDPISGHTALYWYRQSLGQGPEFLIYFQGTGAADDSGLPNDRFFAVRPEGSVSTLKIQRTERGDSAVYLCASSQRVGDTDTQYFGPGTRLTVL.

The chain links TRBV27 to TRBJ2-2; D remains ambiguous. There are 15 residues in the CDR3. The V end was cut by 0 bases, the J end by 2 bases, with 7 bases between. CDR1 is MNHEY and CDR2 is SMNVEV in the germline V gene (reference sequence). DNA for the CDR3: TGTGCCAGCAGTTTATCAGGGCGAAACACCGGGGAGCTGTTTTTT. As protein: CASSLSGRNTGELFF.

This rearrangement joins TRBV19 to TRBJ1-3; 7 bases align to TRBD1. The germline V gene has CDR1 LNHDA and CDR2 SQIVND (reference sequence). Unmatched junction bases numbered 5, after V lost 6 bases and J lost 3 bases. The CDR3 loop spans 14 amino acids. The DNA of the CDR3 is TGTGCCAGTAGCTCGACAGGGCTTGGAAACACCATATATTTT. Encoded protein: CASSSTGLGNTIYF.